These 17 T cell receptor beta chains came from one sample sequenced in a study of CD8 T cells in ankylosing spondylitis (dated by TCRdb to about 2017). The study at large found these results: Blood from ankylosing spondylitis patients appeared to be characterized by a TCR beta motif made up of under ten highly homologous amino acid variants.

No antigen is known for these receptors. The method was 5' RACE. Sequencing used an Illumina HiSeq 2500. Through fastp at Q25 and MiXCR, TCRdb rebuilt clones from the public reads, retaining in-frame beta chains. Merged by CDR3 protein, the rows form single entries marked with the most common genes and DNA. A total of 700,000 or so distinct CDR3 sequences appear in this sample, around 19% of them only once. About a fifth of the sample belongs to the ten largest clones. The sequencing sample was made of blood, either unsorted or a sorted T cell fraction (not recorded which). Receptors were obtained from a male donor with ankylosing spondylitis.

This clonotype occurred a few times. The chain carries TRBV4-1 and TRBJ2-1; 10 nucleotides align to TRBD1. Germline CDR1 MGHRA, CDR2 YSYEKL. The CDR3 sequence is 15 residues long. J lost 7 bases, V lost 3 bases, and 6 bases had no gene match. Here the CDR3 reads CASSHPGQGSNEQFF. The CDR3 DNA follows: TGCGCCAGCAGCCACCCGGGACAGGGGTCTAATGAGCAGTTCTTC.

J is TRBJ2-1 and V is TRBV7-6; tentatively, D is TRBD2 (6 bases). The CDR3 has 16 residues. Per germline, CDR1 SGHVS and CDR2 FNYEAQ. Deletions cut 3 bases from V and 0 bases from J, with 12 bases between. CDR3 in amino acids: CASSLGPGGSYNEQFF. CDR3 coding DNA: TGTGCCAGCAGCTTGGGACCCGGGGGCTCCTACAATGAGCAGTTCTTC.

This clonotype was seen only a few times. The rearrangement links TRBV6-1 to TRBJ2-7; no definite D call. V was shortened by 2 bases and J by 1 base, with 12 bases between the two germline ends. The CDR3 runs 15 residues. In germline, CDR1 is MNHNS, CDR2 SASEGT. The DNA for the CDR3 is TGTGCCAGCAGTGAATGGGCAGCCACTTCCTACGAGCAGTACTTC. This sequence encodes CASSEWAATSYEQYF.

The V gene is TRBV2, the J gene TRBJ2-7; perhaps TRBD1 as D (5 bases). The CDR3 spans 15 residues. Deletions cut 6 bases from V and 3 bases from J, with 18 bases between. CDR1 is SNHLY, CDR2 FYNNEI, per germline. Here the CDR3 DNA reads TGTGCCAGCAGCTACCGACAGATCAGCTACTACGAGCAGTACTTC. Protein product: CASSYRQISYYEQYF.

The genes are TRBV7-2 and TRBJ2-3, with TRBD1 as a possible D gene (6 bases). The CDR3 loop spans 17 amino acids. Per germline, CDR1 SGHTA and CDR2 FQGNSA. V was shortened by 6 bases and J by 2 bases, with 21 bases between the two germline ends. CDR3 in amino acids: CASSSKTGTPTTDTQYF. DNA for the CDR3: TGTGCCAGCAGTTCAAAAACCGGGACACCGACCACAGATACGCAGTATTTT.

The chain links TRBV4-1 to TRBJ1-2; TRBD1 is a possible D gene (5 bases). From germline, CDR1 is MGHRA and CDR2 YSYEKL. Trimming stripped 2 bases from V and 0 bases from J, with 22 bases between. The CDR3 consists of 19 residues. CDR3 region: CASSQSRRGRGSTNYGYTF. CDR3 bases: TGCGCCAGCAGCCAATCCCGGCGGGGTAGGGGTAGCACTAACTATGGCTACACCTTC.

Only a few counts were recorded for this clonotype. The gene calls are TRBV12-3 or TRBV12-4 and TRBJ1-1, with unresolved D. The V gene lost 2 bases and the J gene lost 4 bases, with 14 bases spanning the gap. This CDR3 contains 15 residues. The CDR3 protein is CASSLNVIGPTEAFF. CDR3 DNA sequence: TGTGCCAGCAGTTTAAATGTTATAGGGCCCACTGAAGCTTTCTTT.

This clonotype was detected a few times. The chain is built from TRBV12-3 or TRBV12-4 and TRBJ2-3; the D call may be TRBD1 or TRBD2 (5 bases each). With 10 bases removed from V and 3 bases from J, the gap between germline ends came to 17 bases. CDR3 length: 14 amino acids. Here the CDR3 reads CATSRSGTTDTQYF. The CDR3 DNA is TGTGCCACCTCAAGGTCGGGGACGACAGATACGCAGTATTTT.

This chain connects TRBV2 to TRBJ1-5; maybe TRBD1 (6 bases). The CDR3 covers 14 residues. Trimming removed 4 bases from V and 1 base from J, with 8 bases in between. Germline lookup yields CDR1 SNHLY and CDR2 FYNNEI. DNA of the CDR3: TGTGCCAGCAGTGCAGGGGAGAGCAATCAGCCCCAGCATTTT. Amino acid sequence: CASSAGESNQPQHF.

V and J are TRBV7-8 and TRBJ2-1; 8 positions agree with TRBD1. The germline CDR1 and CDR2 sequences are SGHVS and FQNEAQ. V gave up 2 bases and J gave up 7 bases; unmatched junction bases: 10. The CDR3 runs to 16 residues. The CDR3 coding sequence is TGTGCCAGCAGCTTAAAAGCCAGGGGGCTTTTGAATGAGCAGTTCTTC. It translates to CASSLKARGLLNEQFF. Combining the CDR3 with reference TRBV7-8 and TRBJ2-1 gives the whole variable domain GAGVSQSPRYKVAKRGQDVALRCDPISGHVSLFWYQQALGQGPEFLTYFQNEAQLDKSGLPSDRFFAERPEGSVSTLKIQRTQQEDSAVYLCASSLKARGLLNEQFFGPGTRLTVL.

In this sample, this clonotype turned up many times. The J gene is TRBJ1-5, the V gene TRBV12-3 or TRBV12-4; maybe TRBD1 (6 bases). The CDR3 totals 15 residues. V was pared by 3 bases and J by 0 bases, with 9 bases between. CDR3 protein: CASSLDSYSNQPQHF. For the CDR3, the DNA is TGTGCCAGCAGTTTGGACAGCTATAGCAATCAGCCCCAGCATTTT.

This clonotype was detected only a few times. The genes are TRBV5-1 and TRBJ1-2; D remains unclear. This CDR3 spans 13 amino acids. CDR1 is SGHRS and CDR2 is YFSETQ in the germline V gene. V was clipped by 5 bases and J by 3 bases, with 11 bases between them. CDR3: CASRAEPHYGYTF. CDR3 nucleotides: TGCGCCAGCAGAGCGGAGCCCCACTATGGCTACACCTTC.

The CDR3 sequence is CASQVGGGNEQFF. The DNA of the CDR3 is TGTGCCAGCCAGGTGGGAGGGGGCAATGAGCAGTTCTTC. This chain joins TRBV7-9 and TRBJ2-1; the D gene is possibly TRBD2 (7 bases). V gave up 8 bases and J gave up 6 bases, with 14 bases separating them. This CDR3 has 13 residues. In germline, CDR1 is SEHNR, CDR2 FQNEAQ (reference sequence).

This clonotype was detected only a few times. The chain employs TRBV4-1 and TRBJ1-1, with D possibly being TRBD1 (5 bases). V was clipped by 7 bases and J by 2 bases, with 11 bases between them. The CDR3 spans 13 residues. Germline CDR1 reads MGHRA; CDR2 reads YSYEKL. The DNA of the CDR3 is TGCGCCAGCAAACGACAGTTCAACACTGAAGCTTTCTTT. Protein product: CASKRQFNTEAFF.

V usage is TRBV5-1 and J usage is TRBJ1-3, with D possibly being TRBD1 (6 bases). The CDR3 contains 15 residues. Germline V CDR1 and CDR2: SGHRS, YFSETQ. V lost 0 bases and J lost 4, with 11 bases in between. This CDR3 is CASSLASQGGNTIYF. In DNA, the CDR3 is TGCGCCAGCAGCTTGGCTTCCCAGGGGGGAAACACCATATATTTT.

The CDR3 DNA reads as TGCAGCGTTGAAATGGAAAACACCGGGGAGCTGTTTTTT. The encoded protein is CSVEMENTGELFF. V is TRBV29-1 and J is TRBJ2-2; D is undetermined. V shed 2 bases and J shed 2 bases, with 6 bases lying between them. The V gene's germline CDR1 is SQVTM and CDR2 ANQGSEA. The CDR3 length is 13 residues.

This clonotype has just a few counts. The V call is TRBV11-3, the J call TRBJ1-1, with unresolved D. CDR1 is SGHNT, CDR2 YENEEA, per germline. The CDR3 is 12 amino acids. Trimming stripped 5 bases from V and 6 bases from J, with 10 bases between. CDR3 protein: CASSESGPEAFF. CDR3 coding DNA: TGTGCCAGCAGCGAATCCGGCCCTGAAGCTTTCTTT.